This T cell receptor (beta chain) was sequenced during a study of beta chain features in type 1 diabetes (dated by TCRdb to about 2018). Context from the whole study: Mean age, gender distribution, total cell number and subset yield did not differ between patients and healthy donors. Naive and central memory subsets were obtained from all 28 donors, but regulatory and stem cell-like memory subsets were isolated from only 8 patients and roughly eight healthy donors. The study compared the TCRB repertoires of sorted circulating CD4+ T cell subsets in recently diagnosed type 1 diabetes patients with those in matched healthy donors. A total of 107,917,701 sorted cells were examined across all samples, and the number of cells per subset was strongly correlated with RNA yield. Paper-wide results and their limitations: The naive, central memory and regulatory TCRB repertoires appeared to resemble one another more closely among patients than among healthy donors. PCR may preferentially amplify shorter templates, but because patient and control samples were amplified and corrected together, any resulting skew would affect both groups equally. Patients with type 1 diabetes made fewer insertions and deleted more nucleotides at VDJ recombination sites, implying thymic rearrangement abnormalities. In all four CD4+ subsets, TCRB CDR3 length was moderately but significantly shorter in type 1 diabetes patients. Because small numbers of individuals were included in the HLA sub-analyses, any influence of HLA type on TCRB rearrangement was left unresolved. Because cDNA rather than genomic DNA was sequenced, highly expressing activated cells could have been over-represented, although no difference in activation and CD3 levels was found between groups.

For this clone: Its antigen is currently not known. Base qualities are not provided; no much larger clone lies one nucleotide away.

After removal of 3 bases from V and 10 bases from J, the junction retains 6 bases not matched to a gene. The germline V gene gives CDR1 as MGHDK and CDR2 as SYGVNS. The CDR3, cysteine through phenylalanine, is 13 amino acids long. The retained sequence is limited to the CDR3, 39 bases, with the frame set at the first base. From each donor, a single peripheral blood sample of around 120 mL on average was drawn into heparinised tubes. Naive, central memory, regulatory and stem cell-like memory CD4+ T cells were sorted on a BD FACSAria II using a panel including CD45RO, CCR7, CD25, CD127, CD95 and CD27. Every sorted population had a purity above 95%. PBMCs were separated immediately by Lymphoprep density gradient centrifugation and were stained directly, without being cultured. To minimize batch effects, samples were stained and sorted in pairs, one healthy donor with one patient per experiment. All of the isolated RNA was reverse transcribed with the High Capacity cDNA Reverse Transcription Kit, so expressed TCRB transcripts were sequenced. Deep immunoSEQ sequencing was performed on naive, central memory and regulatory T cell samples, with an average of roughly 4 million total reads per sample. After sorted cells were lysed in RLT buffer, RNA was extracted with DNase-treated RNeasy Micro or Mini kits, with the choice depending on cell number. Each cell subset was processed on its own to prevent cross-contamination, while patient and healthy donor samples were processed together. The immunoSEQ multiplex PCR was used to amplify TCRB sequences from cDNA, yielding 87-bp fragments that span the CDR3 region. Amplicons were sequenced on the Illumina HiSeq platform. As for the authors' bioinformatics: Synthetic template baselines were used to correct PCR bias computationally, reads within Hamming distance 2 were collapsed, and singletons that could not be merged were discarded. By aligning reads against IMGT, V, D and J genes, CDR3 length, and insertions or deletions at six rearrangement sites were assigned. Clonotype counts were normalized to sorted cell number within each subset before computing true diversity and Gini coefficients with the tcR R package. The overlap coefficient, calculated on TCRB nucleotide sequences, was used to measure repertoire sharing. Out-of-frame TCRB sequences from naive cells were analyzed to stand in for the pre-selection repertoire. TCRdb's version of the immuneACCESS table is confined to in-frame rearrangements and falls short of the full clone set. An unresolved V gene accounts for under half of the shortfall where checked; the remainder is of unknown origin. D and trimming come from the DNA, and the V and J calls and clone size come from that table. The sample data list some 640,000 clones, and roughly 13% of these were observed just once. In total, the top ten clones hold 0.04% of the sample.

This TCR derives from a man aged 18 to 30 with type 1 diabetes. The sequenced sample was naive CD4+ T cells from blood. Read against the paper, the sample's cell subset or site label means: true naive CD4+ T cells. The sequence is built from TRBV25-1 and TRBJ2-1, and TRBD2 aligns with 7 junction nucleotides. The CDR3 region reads CASSEGGYSEQFF. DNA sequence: TGTGCCAGCAGTGAGGGGGGGTACAGCGAGCAGTTCTTC.